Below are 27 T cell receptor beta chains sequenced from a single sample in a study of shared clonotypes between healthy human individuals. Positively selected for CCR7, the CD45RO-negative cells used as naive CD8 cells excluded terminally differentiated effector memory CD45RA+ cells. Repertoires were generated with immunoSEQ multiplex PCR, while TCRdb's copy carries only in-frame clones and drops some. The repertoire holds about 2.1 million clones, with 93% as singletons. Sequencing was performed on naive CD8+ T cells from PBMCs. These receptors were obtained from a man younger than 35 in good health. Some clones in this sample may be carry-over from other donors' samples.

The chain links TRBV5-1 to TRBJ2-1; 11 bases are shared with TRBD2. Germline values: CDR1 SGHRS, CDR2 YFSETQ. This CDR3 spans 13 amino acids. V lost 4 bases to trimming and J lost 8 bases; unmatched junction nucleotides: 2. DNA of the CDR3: TGCGCCAGCAGCCTAGCGGGAGGATATGAGCAGTTCTTC. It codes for CASSLAGGYEQFF.

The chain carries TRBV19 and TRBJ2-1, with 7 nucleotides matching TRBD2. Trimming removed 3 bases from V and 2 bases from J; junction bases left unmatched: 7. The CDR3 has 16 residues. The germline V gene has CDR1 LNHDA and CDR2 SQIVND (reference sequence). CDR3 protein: CASSIWGGRTYNEQFF. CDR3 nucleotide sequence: TGTGCCAGTAGTATCTGGGGCGGGAGAACCTACAATGAGCAGTTCTTC.

CDR3 residues: CASSLDSAGAPQFF. The CDR3 DNA reads as TGCGCCAGCAGCTTGGATTCGGCGGGAGCTCCCCAGTTCTTC. The chain links TRBV5-1 to TRBJ2-1; 7 nucleotides agree with TRBD2. CDR1 is SGHRS and CDR2 is YFSETQ in the germline V gene. This CDR3 is 14 amino acids long. Unmatched junction bases numbered 10, after V lost 0 bases and J lost 13 bases. Together with reference TRBV5-1 and TRBJ2-1, the CDR3 gives the full variable domain: KAGVTQTPRYLIKTRGQQVTLSCSPISGHRSVSWYQQTPGQGLQFLFEYFSETQRNKGNFPGRFSGRQFSNSRSEMNVSTLELGDSALYLCASSLDSAGAPQFFGPGTRLTVL.

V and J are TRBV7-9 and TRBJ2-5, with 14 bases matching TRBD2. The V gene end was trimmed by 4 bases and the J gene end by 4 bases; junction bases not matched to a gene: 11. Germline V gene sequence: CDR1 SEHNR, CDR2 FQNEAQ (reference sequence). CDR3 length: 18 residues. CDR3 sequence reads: CASSSRLAGGPGGETQYF. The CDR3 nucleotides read TGTGCCAGCAGCTCAAGACTAGCGGGAGGGCCGGGGGGAGAGACCCAGTACTTC. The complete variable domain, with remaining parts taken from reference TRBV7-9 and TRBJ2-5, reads DTGVSQNPRHKITKRGQNVTFRCDPISEHNRLYWYRQTLGQGPEFLTYFQNEAQLEKSRLLSDRFSAERPKGSFSTLEIQRTEQGDSAMYLCASSSRLAGGPGGETQYFGPGTRLLVL.

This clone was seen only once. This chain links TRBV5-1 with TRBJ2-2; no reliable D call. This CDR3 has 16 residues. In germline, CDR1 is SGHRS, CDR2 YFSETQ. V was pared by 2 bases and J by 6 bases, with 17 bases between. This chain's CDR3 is CASSFHRTLGAGELFF. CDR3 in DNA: TGCGCCAGCAGCTTCCACCGGACCCTTGGGGCCGGGGAGCTGTTTTTT.

CDR3 DNA sequence: TGTGCCAGTAGTATAGATGGGGCGGCTGATCAGCCCCAGCATTTT. Amino acid sequence: CASSIDGAADQPQHF. This rearrangement joins TRBV19 to TRBJ1-5, with D maybe TRBD1 (5 bases). V shed 0 bases and J shed 5 bases, with 11 bases lying between them. This CDR3 has 15 residues. Germline values: CDR1 LNHDA, CDR2 SQIVND (reference sequence).

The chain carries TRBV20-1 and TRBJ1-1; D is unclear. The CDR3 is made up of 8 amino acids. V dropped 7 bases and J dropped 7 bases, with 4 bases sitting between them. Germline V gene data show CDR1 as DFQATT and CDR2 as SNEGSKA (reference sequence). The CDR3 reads CSDSEAFF. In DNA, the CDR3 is TGCAGTGACAGTGAAGCTTTCTTT.

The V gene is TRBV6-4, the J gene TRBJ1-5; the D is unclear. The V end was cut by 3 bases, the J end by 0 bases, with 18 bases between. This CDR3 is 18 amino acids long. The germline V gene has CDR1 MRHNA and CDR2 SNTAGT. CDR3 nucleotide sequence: TGTGCCAGCAGTGATTCAGAGGACCTCTATAGTAGCAATCAGCCCCAGCATTTT. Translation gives CASSDSEDLYSSNQPQHF.

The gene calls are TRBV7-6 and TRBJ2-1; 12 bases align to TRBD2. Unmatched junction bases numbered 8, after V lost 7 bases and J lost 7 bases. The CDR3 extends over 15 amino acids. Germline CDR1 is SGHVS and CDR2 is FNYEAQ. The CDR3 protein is CASTPGLAGGNEQFF. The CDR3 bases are TGTGCCAGCACCCCAGGGCTAGCGGGGGGGAATGAGCAGTTCTTC.

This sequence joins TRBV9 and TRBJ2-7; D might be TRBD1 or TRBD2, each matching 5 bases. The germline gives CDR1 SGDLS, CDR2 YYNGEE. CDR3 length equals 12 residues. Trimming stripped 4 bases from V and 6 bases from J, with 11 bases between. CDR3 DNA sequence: TGTGCCAGCAGCCCAGACGGGGCCGAGCAGTACTTC. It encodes CASSPDGAEQYF.

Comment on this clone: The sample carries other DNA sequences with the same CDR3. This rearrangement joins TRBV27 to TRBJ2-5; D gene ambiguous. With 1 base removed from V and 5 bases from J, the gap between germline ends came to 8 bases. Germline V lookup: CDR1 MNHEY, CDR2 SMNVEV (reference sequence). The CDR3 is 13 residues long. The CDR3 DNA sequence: TGTGCCAGCAGTTTATTTCCCGGGGAGACCCAGTACTTC. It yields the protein CASSLFPGETQYF.

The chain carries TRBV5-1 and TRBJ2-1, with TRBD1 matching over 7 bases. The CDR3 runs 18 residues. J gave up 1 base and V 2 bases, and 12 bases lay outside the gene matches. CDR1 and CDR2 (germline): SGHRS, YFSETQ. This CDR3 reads CASSFWPSGQESYNEQFF. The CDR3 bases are TGCGCCAGCAGCTTCTGGCCCTCCGGACAGGAGTCCTACAATGAGCAGTTCTTC.

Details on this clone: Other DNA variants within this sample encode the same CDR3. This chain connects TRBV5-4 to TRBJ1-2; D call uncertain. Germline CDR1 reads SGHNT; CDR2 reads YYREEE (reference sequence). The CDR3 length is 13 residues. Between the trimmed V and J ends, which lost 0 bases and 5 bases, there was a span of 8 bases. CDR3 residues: CASSLGRDYGYTF. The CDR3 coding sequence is TGTGCCAGCAGCTTGGGGCGCGATTATGGCTACACCTTC.

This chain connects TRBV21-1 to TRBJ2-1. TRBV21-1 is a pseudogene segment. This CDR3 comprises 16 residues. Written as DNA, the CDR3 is TGTGCCAGCAGCAAATGGGATAGCAGCGTATACAATGAGCAGTTCTTC. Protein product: CASSKWDSSVYNEQFF.

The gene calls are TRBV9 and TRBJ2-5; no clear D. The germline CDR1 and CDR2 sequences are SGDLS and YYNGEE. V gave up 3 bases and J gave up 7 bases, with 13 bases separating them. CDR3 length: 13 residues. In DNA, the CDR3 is TGTGCCAGCAGCGCCAAAGATCCGGGGACCCAGTACTTC. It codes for CASSAKDPGTQYF.

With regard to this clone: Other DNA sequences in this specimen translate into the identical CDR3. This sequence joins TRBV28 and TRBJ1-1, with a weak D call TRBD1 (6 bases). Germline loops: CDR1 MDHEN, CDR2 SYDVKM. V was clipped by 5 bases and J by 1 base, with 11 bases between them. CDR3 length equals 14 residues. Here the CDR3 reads CASSPRTENTEAFF. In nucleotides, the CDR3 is TGTGCCAGCAGTCCTCGGACAGAGAACACTGAAGCTTTCTTT. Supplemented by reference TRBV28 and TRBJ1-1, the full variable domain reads DVKVTQSSRYLVKRTGEKVFLECVQDMDHENMFWYRQDPGLGLRLIYFSYDVKMKEKGDIPEGYSVSREKKERFSLILESASTNQTSMYLCASSPRTENTEAFFGQGTRLTVV.

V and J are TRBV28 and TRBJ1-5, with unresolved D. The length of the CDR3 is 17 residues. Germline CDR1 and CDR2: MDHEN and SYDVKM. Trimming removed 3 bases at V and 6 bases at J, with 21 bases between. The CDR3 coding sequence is TGTGCCAGCAGTTTTTCTGAGGGTACGGACGCCCCTCAGCCCCAGCATTTT. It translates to CASSFSEGTDAPQPQHF.

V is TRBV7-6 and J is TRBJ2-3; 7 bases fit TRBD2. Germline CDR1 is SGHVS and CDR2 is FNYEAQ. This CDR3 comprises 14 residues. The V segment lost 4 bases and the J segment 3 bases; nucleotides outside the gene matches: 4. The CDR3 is CASSSGGSTDTQYF. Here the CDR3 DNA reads TGTGCCAGCAGCTCCGGCGGGAGTACAGATACGCAGTATTTT.

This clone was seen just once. The CDR3 here is CASSPGVAEAYEQYF. For the CDR3, the DNA is TGCGCCAGCAGCCCGGGGGTAGCGGAAGCCTACGAGCAGTACTTC. The chain combines TRBV4-1 with TRBJ2-7, with D maybe TRBD2 (6 bases). CDR1 MGHRA and CDR2 YSYEKL come from the germline V gene. The CDR3 is 15 residues long. V shed 4 bases and J shed 2 bases, with 15 bases lying between them.

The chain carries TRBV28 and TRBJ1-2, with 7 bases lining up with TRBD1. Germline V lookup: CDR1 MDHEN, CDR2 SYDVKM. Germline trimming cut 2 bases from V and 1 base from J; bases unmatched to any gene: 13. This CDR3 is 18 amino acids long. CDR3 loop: CASSLGRAGTDINYGYTF. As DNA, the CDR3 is TGTGCCAGCAGTTTAGGTAGGGCCGGGACAGACATTAACTATGGCTACACCTTC.

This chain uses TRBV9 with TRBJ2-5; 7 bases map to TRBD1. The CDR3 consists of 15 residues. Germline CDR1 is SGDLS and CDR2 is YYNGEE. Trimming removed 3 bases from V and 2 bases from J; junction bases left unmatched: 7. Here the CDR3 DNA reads TGTGCCAGCAGCGAAGGGGGCGGACCTCAAGAGACCCAGTACTTC. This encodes CASSEGGGPQETQYF.

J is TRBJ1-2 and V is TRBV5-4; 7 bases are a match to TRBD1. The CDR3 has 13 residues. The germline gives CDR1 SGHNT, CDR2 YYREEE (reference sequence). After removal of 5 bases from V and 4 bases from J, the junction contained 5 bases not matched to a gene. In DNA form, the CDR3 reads TGTGCCAGCAGGAGAGGGGGCACCTATGGCTACACCTTC. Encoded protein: CASRRGGTYGYTF.

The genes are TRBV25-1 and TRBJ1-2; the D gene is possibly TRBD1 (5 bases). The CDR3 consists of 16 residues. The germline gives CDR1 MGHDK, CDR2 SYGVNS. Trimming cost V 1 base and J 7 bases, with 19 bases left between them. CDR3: CASSESGRPRVGGYTF. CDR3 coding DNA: TGTGCCAGCAGTGAATCAGGGAGGCCGCGGGTGGGTGGCTACACCTTC.

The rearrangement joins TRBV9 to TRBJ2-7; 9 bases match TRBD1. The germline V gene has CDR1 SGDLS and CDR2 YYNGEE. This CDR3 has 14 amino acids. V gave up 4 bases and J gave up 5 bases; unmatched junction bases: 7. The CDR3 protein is CASSPRQGGNEQYF. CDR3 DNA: TGTGCCAGCAGCCCCCGACAGGGGGGAAACGAGCAGTACTTC.

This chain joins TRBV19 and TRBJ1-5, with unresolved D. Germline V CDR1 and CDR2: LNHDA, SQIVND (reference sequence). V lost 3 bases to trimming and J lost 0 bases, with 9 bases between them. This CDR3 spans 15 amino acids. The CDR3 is CASSMSAYSNQPQHF. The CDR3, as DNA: TGTGCCAGTAGTATGTCAGCCTATAGCAATCAGCCCCAGCATTTT.

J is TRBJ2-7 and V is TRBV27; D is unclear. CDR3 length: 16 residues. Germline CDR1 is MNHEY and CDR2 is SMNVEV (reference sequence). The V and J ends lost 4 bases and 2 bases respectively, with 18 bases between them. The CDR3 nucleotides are TGTGCCAGCAGTTCCTTGAACGAAGGAGTTGCCTACGAGCAGTACTTC. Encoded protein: CASSSLNEGVAYEQYF.

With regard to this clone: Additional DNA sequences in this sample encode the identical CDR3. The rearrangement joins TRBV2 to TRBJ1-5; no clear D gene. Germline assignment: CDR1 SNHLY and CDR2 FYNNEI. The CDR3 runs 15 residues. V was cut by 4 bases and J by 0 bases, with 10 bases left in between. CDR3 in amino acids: CASSGGLYSNQPQHF. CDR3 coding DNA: TGTGCCAGCAGTGGCGGGCTCTATAGCAATCAGCCCCAGCATTTT.